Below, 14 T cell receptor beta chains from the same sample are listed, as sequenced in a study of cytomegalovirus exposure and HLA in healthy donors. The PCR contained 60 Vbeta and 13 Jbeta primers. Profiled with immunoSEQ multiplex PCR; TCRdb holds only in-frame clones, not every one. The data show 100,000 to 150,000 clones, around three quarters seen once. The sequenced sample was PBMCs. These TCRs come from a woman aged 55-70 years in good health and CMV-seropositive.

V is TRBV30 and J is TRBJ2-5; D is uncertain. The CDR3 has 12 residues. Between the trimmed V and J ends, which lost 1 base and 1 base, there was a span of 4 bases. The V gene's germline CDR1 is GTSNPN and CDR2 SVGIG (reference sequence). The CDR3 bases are TGTGCCTGGAGTGCCAGCCAAGAGACCCAGTACTTC. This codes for CAWSASQETQYF. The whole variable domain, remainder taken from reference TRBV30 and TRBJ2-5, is SQTIHQWPATLVQPVGSPLSLECTVEGTSNPNLYWYRQAAGRGLQLLFYSVGIGQISSEVPQNLSASRPQDRQFILSSKKLLLSDSGFYLCAWSASQETQYFGPGTRLLVL.

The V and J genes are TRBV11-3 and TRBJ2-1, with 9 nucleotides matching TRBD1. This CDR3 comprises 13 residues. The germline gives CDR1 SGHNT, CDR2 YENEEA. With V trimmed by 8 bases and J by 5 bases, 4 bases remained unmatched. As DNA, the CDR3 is TGTGCCAGCGGGACAGGGAGGAACAATGAGCAGTTCTTC. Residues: CASGTGRNNEQFF.

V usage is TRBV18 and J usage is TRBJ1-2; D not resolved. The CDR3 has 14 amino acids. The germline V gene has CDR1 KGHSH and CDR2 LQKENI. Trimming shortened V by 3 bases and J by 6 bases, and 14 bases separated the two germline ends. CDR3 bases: TGTGCCAGCTCACCCCGAGGAGAGACCGATGGCTACACCTTC. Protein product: CASSPRGETDGYTF.

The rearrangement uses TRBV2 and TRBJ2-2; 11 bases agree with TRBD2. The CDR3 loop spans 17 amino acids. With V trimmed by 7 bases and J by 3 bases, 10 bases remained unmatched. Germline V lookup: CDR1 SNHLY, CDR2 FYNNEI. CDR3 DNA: TGTGCCAGCAAATTTAGGCCGGGACTAGCGGACACCGGGGAGCTGTTTTTT. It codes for CASKFRPGLADTGELFF.

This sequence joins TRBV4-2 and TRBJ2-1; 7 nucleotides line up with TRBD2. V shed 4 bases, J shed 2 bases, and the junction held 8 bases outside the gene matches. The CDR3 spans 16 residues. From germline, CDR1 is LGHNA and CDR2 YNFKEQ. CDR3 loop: CASSRTQREPYNEQFF. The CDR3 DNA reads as TGTGCCAGCAGCCGGACCCAGCGGGAACCCTACAATGAGCAGTTCTTC.

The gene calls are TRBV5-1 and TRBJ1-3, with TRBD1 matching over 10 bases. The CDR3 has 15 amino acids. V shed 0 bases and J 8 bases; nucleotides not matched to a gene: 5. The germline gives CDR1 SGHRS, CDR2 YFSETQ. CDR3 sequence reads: CASSLGDRGLDTIYF. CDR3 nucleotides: TGCGCCAGCAGCTTGGGCGACAGGGGGCTAGACACCATATATTTT.

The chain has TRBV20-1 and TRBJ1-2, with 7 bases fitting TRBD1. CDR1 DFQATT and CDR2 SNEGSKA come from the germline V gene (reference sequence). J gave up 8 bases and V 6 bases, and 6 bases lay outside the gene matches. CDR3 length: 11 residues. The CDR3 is CSAATGFGYTF. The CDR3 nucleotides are TGCAGTGCCGCGACAGGGTTCGGCTACACCTTC.

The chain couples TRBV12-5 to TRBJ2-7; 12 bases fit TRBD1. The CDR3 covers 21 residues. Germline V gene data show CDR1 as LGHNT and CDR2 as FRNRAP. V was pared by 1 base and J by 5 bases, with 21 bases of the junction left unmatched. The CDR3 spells CASGLALASPWDRGLVNEQYF. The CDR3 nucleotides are TGTGCTAGTGGTTTGGCCCTAGCGTCTCCCTGGGACAGGGGGCTTGTCAACGAGCAGTACTTC.

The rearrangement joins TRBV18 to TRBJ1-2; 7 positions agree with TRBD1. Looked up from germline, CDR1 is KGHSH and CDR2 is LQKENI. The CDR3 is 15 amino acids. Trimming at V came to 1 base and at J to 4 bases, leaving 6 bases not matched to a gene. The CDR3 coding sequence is TGTGCCAGCTCACCACTGGATCAGGGGGTCTATGGCTACACCTTC. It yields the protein CASSPLDQGVYGYTF.

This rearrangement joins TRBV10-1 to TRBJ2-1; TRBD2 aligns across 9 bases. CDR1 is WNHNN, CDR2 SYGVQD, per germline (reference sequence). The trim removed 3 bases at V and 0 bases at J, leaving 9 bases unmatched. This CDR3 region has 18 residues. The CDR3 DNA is TGCGCCAGCAGTGAATCGGTAGCGGGAGTGCACTCCTACAATGAGCAGTTCTTC. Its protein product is CASSESVAGVHSYNEQFF.

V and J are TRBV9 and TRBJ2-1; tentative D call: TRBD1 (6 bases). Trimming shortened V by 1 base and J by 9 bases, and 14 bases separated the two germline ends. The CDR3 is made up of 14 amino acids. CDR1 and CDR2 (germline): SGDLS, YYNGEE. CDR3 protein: CASSVTTRGTEQFF. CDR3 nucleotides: TGTGCCAGCAGCGTAACCACTAGGGGGACTGAGCAGTTCTTC.

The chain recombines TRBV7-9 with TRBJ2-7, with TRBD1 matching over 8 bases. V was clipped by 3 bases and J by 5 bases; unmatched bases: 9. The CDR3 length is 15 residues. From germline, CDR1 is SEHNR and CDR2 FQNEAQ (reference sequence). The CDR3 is CASSFNQDRAHEQYF. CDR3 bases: TGTGCCAGCAGCTTTAATCAGGACAGGGCCCACGAGCAGTACTTC.

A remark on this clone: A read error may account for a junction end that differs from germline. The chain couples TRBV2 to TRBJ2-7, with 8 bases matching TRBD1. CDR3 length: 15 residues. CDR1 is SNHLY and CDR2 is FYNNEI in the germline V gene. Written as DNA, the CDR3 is TGTGCCAGCAGGGAAGGACAGGGAGCGTCCTACGAGCAGTACTTC. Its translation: CASREGQGASYEQYF. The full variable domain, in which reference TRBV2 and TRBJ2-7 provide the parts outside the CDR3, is EPEVTQTPSHQVTQMGQEVILRCVPISNHLYFYWYRQILGQKVEFLVSFYNNEISEKSEIFDDQFSVERPDGSNFTLKIRSTKLEDSAMYFCASREGQGASYEQYFGPGTRLTVT.

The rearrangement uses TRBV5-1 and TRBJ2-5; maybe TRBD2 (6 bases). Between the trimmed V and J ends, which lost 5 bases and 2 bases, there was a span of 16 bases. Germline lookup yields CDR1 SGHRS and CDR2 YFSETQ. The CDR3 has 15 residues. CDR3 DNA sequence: TGCGCCAGCAGAGTTGGCGGGACGGGGCAAGAGACCCAGTACTTC. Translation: CASRVGGTGQETQYF.